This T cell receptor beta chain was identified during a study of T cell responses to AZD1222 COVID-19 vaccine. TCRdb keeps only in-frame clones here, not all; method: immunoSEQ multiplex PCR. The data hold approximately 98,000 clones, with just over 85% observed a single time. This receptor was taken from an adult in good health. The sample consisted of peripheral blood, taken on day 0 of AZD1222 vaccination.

CDR3 loop: CASSLLTGGYDEQFF. The CDR3 nucleotides are TGTGCCAGCAGTTTATTAACGGGGGGGTATGATGAGCAGTTCTTC. The V and J genes are TRBV28 and TRBJ2-1; 8 bases are a match to TRBD2. This CDR3 region has 15 residues. The J segment lost 8 bases and the V segment lost 1 base, leaving 7 bases of the junction unmatched. Germline CDR1 MDHEN, CDR2 SYDVKM.